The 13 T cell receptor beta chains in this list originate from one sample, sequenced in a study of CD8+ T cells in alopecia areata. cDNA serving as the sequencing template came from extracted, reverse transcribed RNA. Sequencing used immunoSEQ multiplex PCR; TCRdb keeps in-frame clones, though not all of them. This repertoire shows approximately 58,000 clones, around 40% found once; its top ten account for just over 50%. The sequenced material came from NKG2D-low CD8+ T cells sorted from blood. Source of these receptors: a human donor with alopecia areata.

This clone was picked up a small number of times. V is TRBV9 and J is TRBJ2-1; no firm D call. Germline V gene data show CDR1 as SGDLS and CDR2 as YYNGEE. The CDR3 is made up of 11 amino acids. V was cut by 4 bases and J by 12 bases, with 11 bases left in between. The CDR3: CASSSRHGQFF. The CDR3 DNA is TGTGCCAGCAGCAGCCGGCATGGGCAGTTCTTC.

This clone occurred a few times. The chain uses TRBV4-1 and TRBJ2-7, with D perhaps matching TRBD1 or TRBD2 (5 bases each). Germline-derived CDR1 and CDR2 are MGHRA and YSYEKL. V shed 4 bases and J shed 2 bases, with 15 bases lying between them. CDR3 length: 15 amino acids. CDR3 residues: CASSLARDGPYEQYF. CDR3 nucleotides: TGCGCCAGCAGCCTAGCCCGGGACGGCCCCTACGAGCAGTACTTC.

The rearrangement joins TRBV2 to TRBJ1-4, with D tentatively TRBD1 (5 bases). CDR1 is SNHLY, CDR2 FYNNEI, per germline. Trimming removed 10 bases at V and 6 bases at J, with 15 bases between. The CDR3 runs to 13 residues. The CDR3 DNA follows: TGTGCCATTCAGCTTCGGGGGTATGAAAAACTGTTTTTT. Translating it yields CAIQLRGYEKLFF.

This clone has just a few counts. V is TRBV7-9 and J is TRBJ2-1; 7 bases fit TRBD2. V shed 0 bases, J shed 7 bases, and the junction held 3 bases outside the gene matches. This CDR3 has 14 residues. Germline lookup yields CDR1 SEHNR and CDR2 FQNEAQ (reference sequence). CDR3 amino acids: CASSLAGTTNEQFF. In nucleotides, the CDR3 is TGTGCCAGCAGCTTAGCGGGGACTACGAATGAGCAGTTCTTC.

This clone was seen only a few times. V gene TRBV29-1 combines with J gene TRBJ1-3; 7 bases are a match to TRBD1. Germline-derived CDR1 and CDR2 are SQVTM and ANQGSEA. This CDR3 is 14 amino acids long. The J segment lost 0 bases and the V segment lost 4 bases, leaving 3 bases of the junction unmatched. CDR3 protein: CSVGTGASGNTIYF. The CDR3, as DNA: TGCAGCGTTGGGACAGGAGCCTCTGGAAACACCATATATTTT.

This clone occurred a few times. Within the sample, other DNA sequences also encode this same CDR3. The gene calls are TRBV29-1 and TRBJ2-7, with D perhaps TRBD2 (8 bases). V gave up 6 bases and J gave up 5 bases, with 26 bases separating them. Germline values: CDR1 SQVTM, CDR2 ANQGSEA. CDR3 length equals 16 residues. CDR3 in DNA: TGCAGCGTGGCGGAGGGGGCGGGAGGATATCTGGACGAGCAGTACTTC. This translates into CSVAEGAGGYLDEQYF.

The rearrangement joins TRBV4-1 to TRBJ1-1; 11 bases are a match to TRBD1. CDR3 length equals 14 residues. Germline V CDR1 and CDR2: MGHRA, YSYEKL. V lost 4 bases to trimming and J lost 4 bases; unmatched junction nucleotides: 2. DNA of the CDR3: TGCGCCAGCAGCCCGGGGACAGGGGGCACTGAAGCTTTCTTT. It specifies CASSPGTGGTEAFF.

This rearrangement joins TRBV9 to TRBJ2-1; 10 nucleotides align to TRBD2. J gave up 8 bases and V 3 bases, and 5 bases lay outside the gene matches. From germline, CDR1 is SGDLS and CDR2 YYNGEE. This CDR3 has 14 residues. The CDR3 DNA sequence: TGTGCCAGCAGCGAAGCGGGAGGGGGCGATGAGCAGTTCTTC. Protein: CASSEAGGGDEQFF. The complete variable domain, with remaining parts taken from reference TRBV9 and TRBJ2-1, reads DSGVTQTPKHLITATGQRVTLRCSPRSGDLSVYWYQQSLDQGLQFLIQYYNGEERAKGNILERFSAQQFPDLHSELNLSSLELGDSALYFCASSEAGGGDEQFFGPGTRLTVL.

The CDR3 loop reads CASSLDSYEQYF. CDR3 sequence (DNA): TGTGCCAGCAGTTTAGACAGCTACGAGCAGTACTTC. This rearrangement joins TRBV28 to TRBJ2-7; perhaps TRBD1 as D (5 bases). Trimming left V 2 bases short and J 3 bases short, with 5 bases between. Germline V gives CDR1 MDHEN, CDR2 SYDVKM. The CDR3 loop spans 12 amino acids.

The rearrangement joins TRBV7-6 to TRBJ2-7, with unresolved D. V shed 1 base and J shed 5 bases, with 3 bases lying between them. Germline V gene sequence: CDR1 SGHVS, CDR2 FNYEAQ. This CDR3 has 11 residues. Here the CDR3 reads CASSLGNEQYF. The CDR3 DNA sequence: TGTGCCAGCAGCTTAGGGAACGAGCAGTACTTC.

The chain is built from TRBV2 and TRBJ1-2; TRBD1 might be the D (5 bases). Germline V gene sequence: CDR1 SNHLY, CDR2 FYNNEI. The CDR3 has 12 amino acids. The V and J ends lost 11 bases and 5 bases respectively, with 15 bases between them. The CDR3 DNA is TGTGCCGGATCGCGGGGCTCTTATGGCTACACCTTC. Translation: CAGSRGSYGYTF.

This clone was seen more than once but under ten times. CDR3 sequence reads: CSVEDHRVGEGYTF. The CDR3, as DNA: TGCAGCGTTGAAGATCACAGGGTGGGGGAGGGCTACACCTTC. The chain recombines TRBV29-1 with TRBJ1-2; D perhaps matches TRBD1 (6 bases). There are 14 residues in the CDR3. Germline V gene sequence: CDR1 SQVTM, CDR2 ANQGSEA. Deletions cut 0 bases from V and 8 bases from J, with 16 bases between.

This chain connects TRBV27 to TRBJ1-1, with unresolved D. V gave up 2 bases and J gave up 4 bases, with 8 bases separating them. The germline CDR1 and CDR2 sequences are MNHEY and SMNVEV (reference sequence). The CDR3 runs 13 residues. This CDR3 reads CASSLVGFTEAFF. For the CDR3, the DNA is TGTGCCAGCAGTTTAGTAGGGTTCACTGAAGCTTTCTTT.